This T cell receptor (beta chain) derives from a study of T cell responses to AZD1222 COVID-19 vaccine. Across the study: Doses given second, at about 4 or about 12 weeks, were pooled.

Study-wide findings and caveats: Only six individuals given AZD1222 were seropositive at baseline. The donor group comprised mostly white British people and more females; the analysis possibly underestimated clonal diversity. Repertoires were collected only later (after the peak T cell response had occurred).

TCRdb keeps only in-frame clones here, not all; method: immunoSEQ multiplex PCR. The sample shows some 110,000 clones, roughly four fifths of them seen only once. This clone was observed a single time. Antigen unknown. The receptor was isolated from an adult in good health. This specimen was peripheral blood, taken on day 0 of AZD1222 vaccination.

The CDR3 DNA is TGTGCCAGCAGCGTAGACGTGGAACCTCTCCGTTCACCCCTCCACTTT. It encodes CASSVDVEPLRSPLHF. The chain links TRBV9 to TRBJ1-6; D is uncertain. V was shortened by 0 bases and J by 9 bases, with 16 bases between the two germline ends. CDR1 and CDR2 (germline): SGDLS, YYNGEE. The CDR3 is 16 residues long.